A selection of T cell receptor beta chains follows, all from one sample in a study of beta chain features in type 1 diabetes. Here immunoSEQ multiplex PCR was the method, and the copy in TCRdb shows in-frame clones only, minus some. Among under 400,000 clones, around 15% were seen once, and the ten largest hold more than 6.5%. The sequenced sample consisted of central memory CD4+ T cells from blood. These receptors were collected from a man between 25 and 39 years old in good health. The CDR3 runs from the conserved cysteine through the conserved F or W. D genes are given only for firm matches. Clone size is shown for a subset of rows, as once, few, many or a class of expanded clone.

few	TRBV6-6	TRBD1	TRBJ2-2	CASSYPRTGEFF	TGTGCCAGCAGTTACCCACGGACAGGGGAGTTTTTT
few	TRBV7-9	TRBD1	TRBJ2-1	CASSLAGTGGQDEQFF	TGTGCCAGCAGCTTAGCCGGGACAGGGGGACAAGATGAGCAGTTCTTC
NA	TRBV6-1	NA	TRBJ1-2	CASSDLGRGYTF	TGTGCCAGCAGTGATTTAGGGAGAGGCTACACCTTC
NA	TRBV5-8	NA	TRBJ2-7	CASSLASTLSEQYF	TGTGCCAGCAGCTTGGCCAGCACGCTCAGCGAGCAGTACTTC
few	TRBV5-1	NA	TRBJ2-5	CASSTLQETQYF	TGCGCCAGCAGCACCTTACAAGAGACCCAGTACTTC
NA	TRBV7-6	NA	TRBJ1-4	CASSLTRQRNIEKLFF	TGTGCCAGCAGCTTAACCCGACAGCGGAATATAGAAAAACTGTTTTTT
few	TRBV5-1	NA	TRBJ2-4	CASSPEPGLAKNIQYF	TGCGCCAGCAGCCCGGAGCCGGGATTAGCCAAAAACATTCAGTACTTC
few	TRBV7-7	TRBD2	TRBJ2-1	CASSNRAGGSYNEQFF	TGTGCCAGCAGCAACCGAGCGGGGGGTTCCTACAATGAGCAGTTCTTC
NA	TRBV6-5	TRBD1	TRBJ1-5	CASSEGGGGQPQHF	TGTGCCAGCAGTGAAGGAGGGGGCGGTCAGCCCCAGCATTTT
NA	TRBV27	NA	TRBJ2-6	CASSSRGVPLSGANVLTF	TGTGCCAGCAGTTCCAGGGGAGTTCCACTCTCTGGGGCCAACGTCCTGACTTTC
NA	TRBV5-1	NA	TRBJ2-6	CASSLAGANVLTF	TGCGCCAGCAGCTTGGCTGGGGCCAACGTCCTGACTTTC
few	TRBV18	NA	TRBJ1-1	CASSDQKNTEAFF	TGTGCCAGCTCAGATCAGAAGAACACTGAAGCTTTCTTT
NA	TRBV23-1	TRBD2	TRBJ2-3	CASSQASGITDTQYF	TGCGCCAGCAGTCAAGCCAGCGGGATTACAGATACGCAGTATTTT
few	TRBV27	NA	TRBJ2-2	CASSLKLGLGELFF	TGTGCCAGCAGTTTAAAACTGGGTTTAGGGGAGCTGTTTTTT
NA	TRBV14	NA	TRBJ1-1	CASSQGFGRGRAFF	TGTGCCAGCAGCCAAGGATTTGGTCGGGGTCGAGCTTTCTTT
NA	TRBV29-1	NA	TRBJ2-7	CSGGAAQSYEQYF	TGCAGTGGCGGGGCAGCACAGTCCTACGAGCAGTACTTC
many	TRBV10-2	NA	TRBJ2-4	CASSENQINIQYF	TGCGCCAGCAGTGAGAACCAGATAAACATTCAGTACTTC
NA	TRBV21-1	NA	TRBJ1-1	CARTQGNTEAFF	TGTGCCAGAACTCAGGGCAACACTGAAGCTTTCTTT
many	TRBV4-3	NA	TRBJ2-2	CASSQDWYGELFF	TGCGCCAGCAGCCAAGATTGGTACGGGGAGCTGTTTTTT
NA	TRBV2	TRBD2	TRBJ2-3	CASSPGTISQDTQYF	TGTGCCAGCAGCCCCGGGACTATTTCCCAAGATACGCAGTATTTT
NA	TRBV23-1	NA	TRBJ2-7	CASSQRLQYEQYF	TGCGCCAGCAGCCAAAGGTTACAGTACGAGCAGTACTTC
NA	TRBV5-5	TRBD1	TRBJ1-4	CASSPSPGTGAGEKLFF	TGTGCCAGCAGCCCTAGTCCCGGGACAGGGGCGGGGGAAAAACTGTTTTTT
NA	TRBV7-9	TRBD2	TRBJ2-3	CASSGLAGGTDTQYF	TGTGCCAGCAGCGGACTAGCGGGGGGCACAGATACGCAGTATTTT
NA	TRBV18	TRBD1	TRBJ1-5	CASSPDRGSNQPQHF	TGTGCCAGCTCACCTGACAGGGGGAGCAATCAGCCCCAGCATTTT
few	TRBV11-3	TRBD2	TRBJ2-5	CASSPGGAETQYF	TGTGCCAGCAGCCCCGGGGGGGCAGAGACCCAGTACTTC
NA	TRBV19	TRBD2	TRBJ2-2	CASSSSGNTGELFF	TGTGCCAGTAGTTCTAGCGGCAACACCGGGGAGCTGTTTTTT
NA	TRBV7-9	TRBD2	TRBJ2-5	CASSLVGGGRVATQYF	TGTGCCAGCAGCTTAGTCGGCGGCGGGAGGGTGGCGACCCAGTACTTC
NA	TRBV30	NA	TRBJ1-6	CAWRTGSYNSPLHF	TGTGCCTGGAGAACGGGAAGTTATAATTCACCCCTCCACTTT
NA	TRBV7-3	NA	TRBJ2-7	CASIRSYEQYF	TGTGCCAGCATTAGGAGCTACGAGCAGTACTTC
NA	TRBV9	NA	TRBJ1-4	CASSRTGQINEKLFF	TGTGCCAGCAGCCGCACAGGACAGATTAATGAAAAACTGTTTTTT
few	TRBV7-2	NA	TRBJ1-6	CASSPGGASYNSPLHF	TGTGCCAGCAGCCCGGGGGGAGCCTCCTATAATTCACCCCTCCACTTT
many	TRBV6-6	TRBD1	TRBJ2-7	CASTRGTLSYEQYF	TGTGCCAGCACCAGGGGGACCCTCTCCTACGAGCAGTACTTC
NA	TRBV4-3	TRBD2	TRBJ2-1	CASSQQPPGLAFNEQFF	TGCGCCAGCAGCCAACAACCACCGGGACTAGCCTTCAATGAGCAGTTCTTC
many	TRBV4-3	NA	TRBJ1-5	CASSQALDDVRHF	TGCGCCAGCAGCCAGGCCTTGGACGACGTAAGGCATTTT
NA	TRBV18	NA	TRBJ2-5	CASSNSRETQYF	TGTGCCAGCTCAAACAGTCGGGAGACCCAGTACTTC
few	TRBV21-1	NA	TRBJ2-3	CASSKAVPSGKDTQYF	TGTGCCAGCAGCAAAGCTGTCCCTAGCGGGAAAGATACGCAGTATTTT
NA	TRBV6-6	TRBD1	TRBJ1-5	CASSSSRDRAFQPQHF	TGTGCCAGCAGTTCGAGCCGGGACAGGGCTTTTCAGCCCCAGCATTTT